This entry is about one TCR beta chain. V was pared by 0 bases and J by 2 bases, with 7 bases of the junction left unmatched. CDR1 is WSHSY, CDR2 SAAADI, per germline. The CDR3 length is 19 residues. The data originate from a study of technical replicates of blood from a few donors. Measured with immunoSEQ multiplex PCR; TCRdb has only the in-frame clones, and not every one. The profile shows some 83,000 clones, approximately 94% of them singletons. Sequenced input: T cells isolated from PBMCs. The clonotype originates from a human donor in good health. The chain joins TRBV10-2 to TRBJ2-6; 10 bases are shared with TRBD2. Here the CDR3 reads CASSESVAGGWAGANVLTF. CDR3 bases: TGCGCCAGCAGTGAGTCTGTAGCGGGAGGATGGGCTGGGGCCAACGTCCTGACTTTC.